These T cell receptor beta chains were read from a single sample in a study of blood T cell repertoires in COVID-19. The protocol was immunoSEQ multiplex PCR, while the TCRdb copy is restricted to in-frame clones and leaves out a portion. The sample has 50,000 to 65,000 clones, around four fifths seen once. The sample comprised peripheral blood. These receptors came from a man aged 65 to 79 with acute or convalescent COVID-19. The CDR3 runs from the conserved cysteine through the conserved F or W. The D gene is left open where the match is weak. Not all rows give a size; the values are once, few, many and, for expanded clones, a class.

d_call	clone_size	j_call	v_call	cdr3_aa	cdr3_nt
NA	NA	TRBJ1-3	TRBV3-1/TRBV3-2	CASSSRVKSGNTIYF	TGTGCCAGCAGCTCGCGTGTAAAGTCTGGAAACACCATATATTTT
NA	once	TRBJ2-7	TRBV6-5	CASRLQRDGGYEQYF	TGTGCCAGCAGGTTACAGCGAGATGGGGGGTACGAGCAGTACTTC
TRBD2	NA	TRBJ2-5	TRBV6-6	CASSYGGVMAETQYF	TGTGCCAGCAGTTACGGGGGGGTGATGGCTGAGACCCAGTACTTC
TRBD2	NA	TRBJ2-7	TRBV5-4	CASSSGLAGGYEQYF	TGTGCCAGCAGCTCCGGACTAGCGGGGGGGTACGAGCAGTACTTC
NA	NA	TRBJ2-3	TRBV19	CASSMRLTSDTQYF	TGTGCCAGTAGTATGAGGCTGACTTCAGATACGCAGTATTTT
TRBD1	NA	TRBJ1-4	TRBV19	CASSRTGGDEKLFF	TGTGCCAGTAGTAGGACAGGGGGAGATGAAAAACTGTTTTTT
NA	NA	TRBJ1-2	TRBV7-9	CASSLAHRDYGYTF	TGTGCCAGCAGCTTAGCCCACAGGGACTATGGCTACACCTTC
NA	NA	TRBJ2-2	TRBV6-5	CASRVLHSTGELFF	TGTGCCAGCAGAGTACTCCACTCAACCGGGGAGCTGTTTTTT
NA	NA	TRBJ2-3	TRBV11-2	CASSLVSGGPDTQYF	TGTGCCAGCAGCTTAGTGTCCGGAGGGCCAGATACGCAGTATTTT
TRBD1	NA	TRBJ2-7	TRBV5-1	CASCPTGGVSYEQYF	TGCGCCAGCTGTCCGACAGGGGGAGTCTCCTACGAGCAGTACTTC
NA	few	TRBJ1-6	TRBV6-5	CASSSGTGNNSPLHF	TGTGCCAGCAGTTCGGGCACCGGGAATAATTCACCCCTCCACTTT
TRBD2	medium-sized	TRBJ2-3	TRBV5-1	CASSLPGGPDTQYF	TGCGCCAGCAGCCTCCCGGGGGGGCCGGATACGCAGTATTTT
NA	NA	TRBJ1-2	TRBV5-4	CASSLDQRDGYTF	TGTGCCAGCAGCTTGGATCAGCGCGATGGCTACACCTTC
NA	NA	TRBJ1-5	TRBV15	CATRGQGGGGNQPQHF	TGTGCCACCAGGGGGCAGGGAGGGGGAGGCAATCAGCCCCAGCATTTT
NA	NA	TRBJ2-1	TRBV27	CASSLSITDEQFF	TGTGCCAGCAGTTTATCGATAACGGATGAGCAGTTCTTC
NA	NA	TRBJ1-2	TRBV2	CASSDRGAYYGYTF	TGTGCCAGCAGTGACCGGGGGGCCTATTATGGCTACACCTTC
TRBD1	NA	TRBJ2-5	TRBV29-1	CSDTRTGQETQYF	TGCAGTGATACCAGGACAGGACAAGAGACCCAGTACTTC
NA	NA	TRBJ2-1	TRBV18	CASSPPGGTVHNEQFF	TGTGCCAGCTCACCACCCGGAGGGACTGTCCACAATGAGCAGTTCTTC
TRBD1	once	TRBJ1-4	TRBV3-1/TRBV3-2	CASSQGTGFNEKLFF	TGTGCCAGCAGCCAGGGGACAGGGTTTAATGAAAAACTGTTTTTT
TRBD1	NA	TRBJ2-1	TRBV3-1/TRBV3-2	CASSPAGQGGPYNEQFF	TGTGCCAGCAGCCCTGCCGGACAGGGGGGTCCATACAATGAGCAGTTCTTC
NA	NA	TRBJ2-5	TRBV9	CASSVTGTFQETQYF	TGTGCCAGCAGCGTAACCGGGACATTTCAAGAGACCCAGTACTTC
TRBD2	once	TRBJ2-1	TRBV5-1	CASSPGTSNNEQFF	TGCGCCAGCAGCCCCGGGACTAGCAACAATGAGCAGTTCTTC
TRBD2	NA	TRBJ2-3	TRBV7-8	CASSLGLAGYTQYF	TGTGCCAGCAGCTTAGGCCTAGCGGGATATACGCAGTATTTT
TRBD1	NA	TRBJ2-2	TRBV2	CASRTGTNTGELFF	TGTGCCAGCAGGACAGGGACAAACACCGGGGAGCTGTTTTTT
TRBD2	NA	TRBJ2-5	TRBV11-2	CASSRSGDLETQYF	TGTGCCAGCAGCCGAAGCGGGGATCTCGAGACCCAGTACTTC
NA	NA	TRBJ1-2	TRBV11-2	CASSRQVSAGGYTF	TGTGCCAGCAGTCGACAGGTTTCGGCGGGTGGCTACACCTTC
TRBD1	NA	TRBJ2-2	TRBV7-2	CASSSRTGPTGELFF	TGTGCCAGCAGCTCCCGGACAGGACCCACCGGGGAGCTGTTTTTT
TRBD2	NA	TRBJ2-2	TRBV29-1	CSARTSGATGELFF	TGCAGCGCCCGGACTAGCGGGGCCACCGGGGAGCTGTTTTTT
TRBD1	once	TRBJ2-2	TRBV5-1	CASSSGQDTGELFF	TGCGCCAGCAGCTCAGGACAGGACACCGGGGAGCTGTTTTTT
NA	NA	TRBJ2-5	TRBV5-6	CASSWRGQRWMETQYF	TGTGCCAGCAGCTGGAGGGGACAGCGGTGGATGGAGACCCAGTACTTC
NA	NA	TRBJ2-3	TRBV9	CASSVGVGLTDTQYF	TGTGCCAGCAGCGTAGGGGTCGGACTTACAGATACGCAGTATTTT
TRBD1	NA	TRBJ1-2	TRBV28	CASSPTGGGYGYTF	TGTGCCAGCAGTCCGACAGGGGGGGGGTATGGCTACACCTTC
TRBD2	NA	TRBJ2-1	TRBV11-2	CASILQPRDYYNEQFF	TGTGCCAGCATCCTACAACCCCGGGACTACTACAATGAGCAGTTCTTC
NA	many	TRBJ1-4	TRBV10-3	CATAGQFGEKLFF	TGTGCCACCGCTGGACAGTTCGGGGAAAAACTGTTTTTT
NA	NA	TRBJ2-7	TRBV5-5	CASSLSGVSYEQYF	TGTGCCAGCAGCCTAAGCGGTGTCTCCTACGAGCAGTACTTC
NA	NA	TRBJ1-3	TRBV5-4	CASSLGTAGNTIYF	TGTGCCAGCAGCTTGGGCACGGCTGGAAACACCATATATTTT
NA	few	TRBJ2-3	TRBV7-3	CASSRQGYGTDTQYF	TGTGCCAGCAGTCGTCAGGGGTACGGCACAGATACGCAGTATTTT
NA	NA	TRBJ1-6	TRBV21-1	CANFRQGAVYDSPLHF	TGTGCCAACTTTAGACAGGGGGCGGTGTATGATTCACCCCTCCACTTT
TRBD2	NA	TRBJ2-4	TRBV3-1/TRBV3-2	CASSQGLAGGPRYF	TGTGCCAGCAGCCAAGGCCTAGCGGGGGGGCCTCGGTACTTC
NA	NA	TRBJ2-5	TRBV4-1	CASSQSSPEQQETQYF	TGCGCCAGCAGCCAAAGTTCCCCGGAACAGCAAGAGACCCAGTACTTC
NA	NA	TRBJ2-2	TRBV7-2	CASGQERTGELFF	TGTGCCAGCGGGCAGGAACGGACCGGGGAGCTGTTTTTT
NA	NA	TRBJ2-7	TRBV15	CATSRDPMAEQYF	TGTGCCACCAGCAGAGATCCCATGGCCGAGCAGTACTTC
NA	NA	TRBJ2-5	TRBV4-2	CASSHPSASGETQYF	TGTGCCAGCAGCCATCCTAGCGCTAGTGGAGAGACCCAGTACTTC
TRBD1	NA	TRBJ2-5	TRBV5-1	CASRTDRGRETQYF	TGCGCCAGCAGAACGGACAGGGGGCGAGAGACCCAGTACTTC
NA	NA	TRBJ2-2	TRBV5-4	CASSLPNRDGGELFF	TGTGCCAGCAGCTTGCCTAACAGGGACGGCGGGGAGCTGTTTTTT
TRBD1	NA	TRBJ2-7	TRBV5-1	CASSKNRGSGEQYF	TGCGCCAGCAGCAAGAACAGGGGTTCGGGCGAGCAGTACTTC
NA	NA	TRBJ1-3	TRBV10-3	CAISESGTGNTIYF	TGTGCCATCAGTGAATCAGGGACTGGAAACACCATATATTTT
NA	NA	TRBJ2-1	TRBV27	CASSLSATSPSYNEQFF	TGTGCCAGCAGTTTATCAGCGACTAGTCCCTCCTACAATGAGCAGTTCTTC
TRBD2	NA	TRBJ2-1	TRBV5-4	CASSLTSAEREQFF	TGTGCCAGCAGCTTGACTAGCGCGGAACGGGAGCAGTTCTTC
TRBD1	NA	TRBJ2-5	TRBV7-6	CASSLTNPPPGQGWETQYF	TGTGCCAGCAGCCTCACCAATCCCCCTCCGGGACAGGGATGGGAGACCCAGTACTTC
TRBD1	NA	TRBJ2-7	TRBV19	CASSTRQGAYEQYF	TGTGCCAGTAGTACCCGACAGGGAGCCTACGAGCAGTACTTC
NA	NA	TRBJ2-1	TRBV2	CASSEARPGYNEQFF	TGTGCCAGCAGTGAAGCAAGGCCAGGCTACAATGAGCAGTTCTTC
NA	NA	TRBJ2-3	TRBV1	CTSFSGGDEDTQYF	TGCACCAGCTTTAGCGGGGGGGATGAAGATACGCAGTATTTT
TRBD2	once	TRBJ2-5	TRBV7-6	CASSPGLAGGKETQYF	TGTGCCAGCAGCCCAGGACTAGCGGGGGGTAAAGAGACCCAGTACTTC
TRBD1	NA	TRBJ2-3	TRBV29-1	CSVENQKTGSTDTQYF	TGCAGCGTTGAAAACCAGAAGACAGGGAGCACAGATACGCAGTATTTT
TRBD1	once	TRBJ2-7	TRBV4-1	CASSRTGTGIDEQYF	TGCGCCAGCAGCCGCACCGGGACAGGGATCGACGAGCAGTACTTC
TRBD1	NA	TRBJ1-5	TRBV4-1	CASSQALQGGSNQPQHF	TGCGCCAGCAGCCAAGCTCTACAGGGGGGAAGCAATCAGCCCCAGCATTTT
NA	NA	TRBJ2-3	TRBV28	CASSLRYRASTDTQYF	TGTGCCAGCAGTTTAAGGTACAGGGCGAGCACAGATACGCAGTATTTT